Sequencing of this TCR beta chain was carried out in a study of prognosis after radiotherapy for stage I lung cancer. This CDR3 region has 14 residues. The germline CDR1 and CDR2 sequences are SGHRS and YFSETQ. Trimming removed 4 bases at V and 1 base at J, with 11 bases between. With two-round multiplex PCR, TCR beta CDR3 sequences were amplified from genomic DNA. Round-one PCR had primers specific to each TRBV and TRBJ gene. Using its own MiXCR run on the multiplex PCR reads, TCRdb lists one record per CDR3 protein. The table includes fewer than 65,000 distinct CDR3 sequences, roughly 35% detected once.

The input for sequencing was PBMCs, taken before or after stereotactic body radiation therapy (not recorded which). This TCR came from a donor over 45 with non-small cell lung cancer. The genes are TRBV5-1 and TRBJ1-1; no clear D gene. The CDR3 region is CASSLTAENTEAFF. In DNA, the CDR3 is TGCGCCAGCAGCCTGACCGCCGAGAACACTGAAGCTTTCTTT.